A selection of T cell receptor beta chains follows, all from one sample in a study of cytomegalovirus exposure and HLA in healthy donors. Profiling relied on immunoSEQ multiplex PCR, and the TCRdb table lists in-frame clones only, not all of them. The table records a few hundred thousand clones, around 91% of them present only once. The specimen sequenced was PBMCs. Source of these receptors: a woman aged 25 to 39 in good health and CMV-seronegative. Each CDR3 is given with its conserved first and last residue. Each record gives: V gene, clone size, D gene, J gene, CDR3 DNA, CDR3 protein. A D gene is named only where the DNA matches it firmly. Where a row states a size, it is once, few, many or the class of an expanded clone; other rows omit it.

TRBV9	once	TRBD1	TRBJ1-5	TGTGCCAGCAGCTCGGGACAGGGCAATGGTCAGCCCCAGCATTTT	CASSSGQGNGQPQHF
TRBV7-3	NA	TRBD2	TRBJ2-3	TGTGCCAGCAGCCTCGGACTAGCGGGCACAGATACGCAGTATTTT	CASSLGLAGTDTQYF
TRBV27	NA	TRBD2	TRBJ2-7	TGTGCCAGCAGTTTCGGGACTAGCGGGTACGAGCAGTACTTC	CASSFGTSGYEQYF
TRBV18	NA	TRBD2	TRBJ2-1	TGTGCCAGCTCACCATCCCCCGGGACTAACACCGCTTGGGAGCAGTTCTTC	CASSPSPGTNTAWEQFF
TRBV5-8	NA	NA	TRBJ1-4	TGTGCCAGCAGCTCTGGTGAGACGGTGAATGAAAAACTGTTTTTT	CASSSGETVNEKLFF
TRBV9	once	NA	TRBJ1-1	TGTGCCAGCAGCGTCGGGACCGAGAACACTGAAGCTTTCTTT	CASSVGTENTEAFF
TRBV9	NA	NA	TRBJ2-6	TGTGCCAGCAGCGTAGACAGGGTCTCTGGGGCCAACGTCCTGACTTTC	CASSVDRVSGANVLTF
TRBV29-1	NA	NA	TRBJ2-7	TGCAGCGTTACACCATCGGGACACCTCTACGAGCAGTACTTC	CSVTPSGHLYEQYF
TRBV11-2	NA	NA	TRBJ2-3	TGTGCCAGCAGCTTAAGTAGCCAGGCGGGTAATACGCAGTATTTT	CASSLSSQAGNTQYF
TRBV29-1	NA	NA	TRBJ2-5	TGCAGCGTGAACGGCAGGGTAGGGGAGACCCAGTACTTC	CSVNGRVGETQYF
TRBV6-1	NA	NA	TRBJ2-3	TGTGCCAGCAGGCGCGAGAGCACAGATACGCAGTATTTT	CASRRESTDTQYF
TRBV5-1	NA	NA	TRBJ2-7	TGCGCCAGCAGCCCGGAGGCCCATAGCGACGAGCAGTACTTC	CASSPEAHSDEQYF
TRBV6-4	NA	TRBD1	TRBJ2-1	TGTGCCAGCAGTATGGACAGGAGCTCCTACAATGAGCAGTTCTTC	CASSMDRSSYNEQFF
TRBV11-3	NA	NA	TRBJ2-6	TGTGCCAGCAGCTTAAGGGAAACTGGGGCCAACGTCCTGACTTTC	CASSLRETGANVLTF
TRBV7-8	NA	NA	TRBJ2-7	TGTGCCAGCACCCAACAGGGCCTTAACTCCTACGAGCAGTACTTC	CASTQQGLNSYEQYF
TRBV18	NA	NA	TRBJ1-1	TGTGCCAGCTCCCCAACGGGGTCGAACACTGAAGCTTTCTTT	CASSPTGSNTEAFF
TRBV9	once	NA	TRBJ1-2	TGTGCCAGCAGCGGAACAGGGCGTCATGGCTATGGCTACACCTTC	CASSGTGRHGYGYTF
TRBV2	NA	TRBD1	TRBJ2-5	TGTGCCAGCATAGGCAGGGGGCTGGAGACCCAGTACTTC	CASIGRGLETQYF
TRBV4-3	NA	NA	TRBJ2-1	TGCGCCAGCAGCTTATCCCTCTTGACGGAGCAGTTCTTC	CASSLSLLTEQFF
TRBV5-1	few	TRBD2	TRBJ2-7	TGCGCCAGCAGCTTGGATGGACTAGCCTACGAGCAGTACTTC	CASSLDGLAYEQYF
TRBV9	NA	TRBD1	TRBJ2-5	TGTGCCAGCAGCTCGGGACAGGGGGATGTAGAGACCCAGTACTTC	CASSSGQGDVETQYF
TRBV20-1	NA	NA	TRBJ1-2	TGCAGTGTCCTTACAGACGGCTACACCTTC	CSVLTDGYTF
TRBV7-8	NA	NA	TRBJ2-1	TGTGCCAGCAGCCCCTTTTTGGATGAGCAGTTCTTC	CASSPFLDEQFF
TRBV4-1	NA	NA	TRBJ2-3	TGCGCCAGCAGCCAAGAGGGCGTGCGGGGCAGTGATACGCAGTATTTT	CASSQEGVRGSDTQYF
TRBV4-3	NA	TRBD1	TRBJ1-4	TGCGCCAGCAGCCAAGATCCAATCAGGGGGCAGGGTGAAAAACTGTTTTTT	CASSQDPIRGQGEKLFF
TRBV4-1	NA	NA	TRBJ2-5	TGCGCCAGCAGCCAAGTGATTTGGGAGACCCAGTACTTC	CASSQVIWETQYF
TRBV11-3	NA	TRBD1	TRBJ1-3	TGTGCCAGCAGCCCGGGACAGGGGCCTGGAAACACCATATATTTT	CASSPGQGPGNTIYF
TRBV7-2	NA	NA	TRBJ1-3	TGTGCCAGCAGCCGCGGTGGGACGGGCTCTGGAAACACCATATATTTT	CASSRGGTGSGNTIYF
TRBV2	NA	TRBD2	TRBJ2-3	TGTGCCAGCAGCTCCAGCGGGATCGGCACAGATACGCAGTATTTT	CASSSSGIGTDTQYF
TRBV29-1	NA	NA	TRBJ2-3	TGCAGCGTTGAGGCGGGGACGGCCCCGGATACGCAGTATTTT	CSVEAGTAPDTQYF
TRBV6-5	NA	TRBD2	TRBJ2-1	TGTGCCAGCAGTTACTCCCCTAGCGGGAGGGCCAGGGAGCAGTTCTTC	CASSYSPSGRAREQFF
TRBV28	NA	NA	TRBJ1-1	TGTGCCAGCAGTTTGGTACAGGGAAACACTGAAGCTTTCTTT	CASSLVQGNTEAFF
TRBV19	NA	NA	TRBJ1-5	TGTGCCAGTAGTATATGGATCGGCAGAAACCCTGGCAATCAGCCCCAGCATTTT	CASSIWIGRNPGNQPQHF
TRBV7-2	NA	NA	TRBJ1-2	TGTGCCAGCAGCTTAAGAACAGGACCAGGCGAGGGCTACACCTTC	CASSLRTGPGEGYTF
TRBV5-8	NA	TRBD2	TRBJ2-3	TGTGCCAGCAAACCCATTAGCGGGAGGCGTGTAGATACGCAGTATTTT	CASKPISGRRVDTQYF